Presented here are 6 T cell receptor beta chains from one specimen sequenced in a study of T cell responses to AZD1222 COVID-19 vaccine. Clones were sequenced by immunoSEQ multiplex PCR, and TCRdb holds only the in-frame ones, with some missing. The data hold 90,000 to 140,000 clones, with roughly 87% observed a single time. Here the sequenced sample was peripheral blood, taken 28 days after the second AZD1222 dose. These receptors were obtained from an adult who received the AZD1222 COVID-19 vaccine.

J is TRBJ1-5 and V is TRBV4-1; the D is unclear. Germline CDR1 MGHRA, CDR2 YSYEKL. V was trimmed by 0 bases and J by 9 bases, leaving 9 bases between them. The CDR3 has 13 residues. CDR3 in DNA: TGCGCCAGCAGCCAAGATCTATCCCGGCCCCAGCATTTT. Its translation: CASSQDLSRPQHF.

V usage is TRBV9 and J usage is TRBJ2-1; D is possibly TRBD1 (6 bases). The CDR3 is made up of 15 amino acids. V was pared by 4 bases and J by 0 bases, with 11 bases between. From germline, CDR1 is SGDLS and CDR2 YYNGEE. Written as DNA, the CDR3 is TGTGCCAGCAGCCTCCAGGGGAGCTCCTACAATGAGCAGTTCTTC. This codes for CASSLQGSSYNEQFF.

This chain links TRBV11-1 with TRBJ1-5, with a tentative D call TRBD1 (5 bases). CDR1 and CDR2 (germline): SGHAT, FQDESV (reference sequence). V lost 1 base to trimming and J lost 2 bases, with 12 bases between them. The CDR3 runs 16 residues. CDR3 loop: CASSLDRNSGNQPQHF. The CDR3 nucleotides are TGTGCCAGCAGCTTAGACAGGAACTCGGGCAATCAGCCCCAGCATTTT.

The chain joins TRBV3-1 (or the pseudogene TRBV3-2) to TRBJ1-2, with D perhaps TRBD1 (5 bases). This CDR3 contains 13 residues. The V gene's germline CDR1 is LGHDT and CDR2 YNNKEL (reference sequence). V was cut by 4 bases and J by 8 bases, with 14 bases left in between. CDR3 region: CASSLTVSRGYTF. CDR3 coding DNA: TGTGCCAGCAGCCTGACAGTTTCTCGGGGCTACACCTTC.

The J gene is TRBJ2-7, the V gene TRBV7-6; TRBD1 agrees at 9 bases. The CDR3 is 17 residues long. Germline trimming cut 5 bases from V and 5 bases from J; bases unmatched to any gene: 16. Germline lookup yields CDR1 SGHVS and CDR2 FNYEAQ. The CDR3 bases are TGTGCCAGCAGCGCTAGCTTACCGGGACAGGGATTCAACGAGCAGTACTTC. This sequence encodes CASSASLPGQGFNEQYF.

The V call is TRBV10-3, the J call TRBJ2-1; the match to TRBD2 covers 7 bases. The CDR3 contains 13 residues. The junction had 2 bases not matched to a gene; V was cut back by 2 bases and J by 7 bases. The germline CDR1 and CDR2 sequences are ENHRY and SYGVKD. The CDR3 DNA follows: TGTGCCATCAGTGAGCCTAGCGGTAATGAGCAGTTCTTC. It specifies CAISEPSGNEQFF.